This note documents a single T cell receptor (beta chain) sequence. Its antigen is undetermined. These data belong to a study of OX40 agonist ivuxolimab in advanced cancers. Study context: Prior checkpoint blockade (anti-PD-1, anti-PD-L1 or anti-CTLA-4) was permitted; about 40% had it. Partial responses occurred in Three dose-escalation patients, one with hepatocellular carcinoma and two with cutaneous melanoma.

Clones were sequenced by immunoSEQ multiplex PCR, and TCRdb holds only the in-frame ones, with some missing. The table has around 69,000 clones, around nine tenths seen once; the top ten hold less than 3%. Study results and limitations: Also showing low normalized T-cell clonal expansion were some of the nonresponders.

The CDR3 loop spans 12 amino acids. CDR1 is SGHAT and CDR2 is FQNNGV in the germline V gene. With 5 bases removed from V and 9 bases from J, the gap between germline ends came to 12 bases. This chain joins TRBV11-2 and TRBJ2-3; the D gene is possibly TRBD1 (7 bases). The source of this sequence is an adult with an advanced solid tumor such as melanoma, head and neck, liver or kidney cancer. This specimen was CD4+ or CD8+ T cells sorted from blood, taken in a trial of the OX40 agonist ivuxolimab. CDR3 sequence (DNA): TGTGCCAGCAGCCTACAGGGGAGGACGCAGTATTTT. Amino acids: CASSLQGRTQYF.